These T cell receptor beta chains were read from a single sample in a study of spatial heterogeneity in lung cancer. One entry per CDR3 protein results from TCRdb running MiXCR on the 5' RACE reads. The sample yields around 9,800 distinct CDR3 sequences, around 22% seen once. Sequencing used PBMCs, obtained at surgery. The receptors derive from a female donor with early-stage non-small cell lung cancer. CDR3s include the opening cysteine and the closing phenylalanine or tryptophan. D genes are given only for firm matches. Clone size is not always given. Where it is, it says once, few, many or a class for expanded clones.

j_gene: TRBJ2-3; abundance: few; d_gene: .; v_gene: TRBV6-2/TRBV6-3; CDR3nt: TGTGCCAGCGTGTCCCGCCCCACAGATACGCAGTATTTT; CDR3aa: CASVSRPTDTQYF
j_gene: TRBJ1-1; abundance: .; d_gene: .; v_gene: TRBV29-1; CDR3nt: TGCAGCGTTGATGGGCAGGGGAGTGAAGCTTTCTTT; CDR3aa: CSVDGQGSEAFF
j_gene: TRBJ2-3; abundance: .; d_gene: .; v_gene: TRBV25-1; CDR3nt: TGTGCCAGCAGTGAACCCAGCACAGATACGCAGTATTTT; CDR3aa: CASSEPSTDTQYF
j_gene: TRBJ1-6; abundance: .; d_gene: .; v_gene: TRBV9; CDR3nt: TGTGCCAGCAGCGAAGGGACGAATTCACCCCTCCACTTT; CDR3aa: CASSEGTNSPLHF
j_gene: TRBJ1-3; abundance: .; d_gene: .; v_gene: TRBV6-2/TRBV6-3; CDR3nt: TGTGCCAGCAGTTACGAGGAAATCTCTGGAAACACCATATATTTT; CDR3aa: CASSYEEISGNTIYF
j_gene: TRBJ1-5; abundance: .; d_gene: .; v_gene: TRBV2; CDR3nt: TGTGCCAGCGTTGGCAGCTCTCCTTCGGGGCAGCCCCAGCATTTT; CDR3aa: CASVGSSPSGQPQHF
j_gene: TRBJ2-1; abundance: .; d_gene: .; v_gene: TRBV2; CDR3nt: TGTGCCAGCAGTAAACGGGGGAATGAGCAGTTCTTC; CDR3aa: CASSKRGNEQFF
j_gene: TRBJ2-3; abundance: .; d_gene: TRBD2; v_gene: TRBV5-1; CDR3nt: TGCGCCAGCAGCTTCGCGGGAGGGCCCTTCGTGGACACAGATACGCAGTATTTT; CDR3aa: CASSFAGGPFVDTDTQYF
j_gene: TRBJ2-2; abundance: many; d_gene: .; v_gene: TRBV7-6; CDR3nt: TGTGCCAGCAGCCCACCAGGTGTTCGCTCCGGGGAGCTGTTTTTT; CDR3aa: CASSPPGVRSGELFF
j_gene: TRBJ2-2; abundance: medium-sized; d_gene: .; v_gene: TRBV5-8; CDR3nt: TGTGCCAGCAACAACAGGGAAGAAACCGGGGAGCTGTTTTTT; CDR3aa: CASNNREETGELFF
j_gene: TRBJ1-4; abundance: medium-sized; d_gene: .; v_gene: TRBV2; CDR3nt: TGTGCCAGCAAGTTGCAGACGGTCGATAATGAAAAACTGTTTTTT; CDR3aa: CASKLQTVDNEKLFF
j_gene: TRBJ2-1; abundance: .; d_gene: TRBD2; v_gene: TRBV10-3; CDR3nt: TGTGCCACCCACACTAGCGGACCCGGCTCAGATGAGCAGTTCTTC; CDR3aa: CATHTSGPGSDEQFF
j_gene: TRBJ2-5; abundance: .; d_gene: .; v_gene: TRBV20-1; CDR3nt: TGCAGTGCTAGAGATCCCCAGCCGACCCAGTACTTC; CDR3aa: CSARDPQPTQYF
j_gene: TRBJ2-7; abundance: .; d_gene: .; v_gene: TRBV7-2; CDR3nt: TGTGCCAGCATGGCAGGACCCAACTCCTACGAGCAGTACTTC; CDR3aa: CASMAGPNSYEQYF
j_gene: TRBJ1-1; abundance: few; d_gene: TRBD1; v_gene: TRBV28; CDR3nt: TGTGCCAGCAGTTTTGAATACAGGGGAGCTTTCTTT; CDR3aa: CASSFEYRGAFF
j_gene: TRBJ1-3; abundance: many; d_gene: TRBD1; v_gene: TRBV30; CDR3nt: TGTGCGTCGGACAGGCCAGGAAACACCATATATTTT; CDR3aa: CASDRPGNTIYF
j_gene: TRBJ2-4; abundance: few; d_gene: .; v_gene: TRBV23-1; CDR3nt: TGCGCCAGCAGTCAATTCTCAGGGGCCAAAAACATTCAGTACTTC; CDR3aa: CASSQFSGAKNIQYF
j_gene: TRBJ2-7; abundance: many; d_gene: .; v_gene: TRBV20-1; CDR3nt: TGCAGTGCTAGAGATCTTTTTTCAGGGGCCTCTTCCTCCTACGAGCAGTACTTC; CDR3aa: CSARDLFSGASSSYEQYF
j_gene: TRBJ2-1; abundance: medium-sized; d_gene: .; v_gene: TRBV11-1; CDR3nt: TGTGCCAGCAGCTTCTGGGACTCTCCTAACAATGAGCAGTTCTTC; CDR3aa: CASSFWDSPNNEQFF
j_gene: TRBJ1-4; abundance: many; d_gene: .; v_gene: TRBV5-1; CDR3nt: TGCGCCAGCAGCTCTCCGGACAGTTTTGAAAAACTGTTTTTT; CDR3aa: CASSSPDSFEKLFF
j_gene: TRBJ1-3; abundance: .; d_gene: .; v_gene: TRBV5-1; CDR3nt: TGCGCCAGCAGCTTGGACAGCGGAAACACCATATATTTT; CDR3aa: CASSLDSGNTIYF
j_gene: TRBJ2-3; abundance: medium-sized; d_gene: TRBD2; v_gene: TRBV7-2; CDR3nt: TGTGCCAGCAGCTTAGTTGGTAGCGGGAGAGGGACAGATACGCAGTATTTT; CDR3aa: CASSLVGSGRGTDTQYF
j_gene: TRBJ2-2; abundance: .; d_gene: TRBD2; v_gene: TRBV13; CDR3nt: TGTGCCAGCAGGATAGCGGGGGCGAACACCGGGGAGCTGTTTTTT; CDR3aa: CASRIAGANTGELFF
j_gene: TRBJ2-7; abundance: few; d_gene: TRBD2; v_gene: TRBV5-1; CDR3nt: TGCGCCAGCAGCTTGGTAGCGGGAGGCAACTACGAGCAGTACTTC; CDR3aa: CASSLVAGGNYEQYF
j_gene: TRBJ1-1; abundance: .; d_gene: TRBD1; v_gene: TRBV7-9; CDR3nt: TGTGCCAGCAGCTCTCCCAGGGGGGCTGAAGCTTTCTTT; CDR3aa: CASSSPRGAEAFF
j_gene: TRBJ2-5; abundance: .; d_gene: .; v_gene: TRBV12-3/TRBV12-4; CDR3nt: TGTGCCAGCAGTTTATGGGGTACGGAGACCCAGTACTTC; CDR3aa: CASSLWGTETQYF
j_gene: TRBJ2-2; abundance: .; d_gene: .; v_gene: TRBV11-1; CDR3nt: TGTGCCAGCAGCTTAAGCGAAACCGGGGAGCTGTTTTTT; CDR3aa: CASSLSETGELFF
j_gene: TRBJ2-1; abundance: .; d_gene: .; v_gene: TRBV19; CDR3nt: TGTGCCAGTAGTATGTCCCCCGGGGCCGGGATTGGGTCCTACAATGAGCAGTTCTTC; CDR3aa: CASSMSPGAGIGSYNEQFF
j_gene: TRBJ2-7; abundance: few; d_gene: TRBD1; v_gene: TRBV18; CDR3nt: TGTGCCAGCTCACCAAACCTGACAGGGGACGAGCAGTACTTC; CDR3aa: CASSPNLTGDEQYF
j_gene: TRBJ2-7; abundance: .; d_gene: .; v_gene: TRBV5-5; CDR3nt: TGTGCCAGCAGCCCGTGGGCGGGTAGCTCCTACGAGCAGTACTTC; CDR3aa: CASSPWAGSSYEQYF
j_gene: TRBJ1-6; abundance: .; d_gene: .; v_gene: TRBV7-8; CDR3nt: TGTGCCAGCAACAACGACCCGGGACGGACTCGGTTTCGATTTTCACCCCTCCACTTT; CDR3aa: CASNNDPGRTRFRFSPLHF
j_gene: TRBJ2-6; abundance: .; d_gene: TRBD1; v_gene: TRBV20-1; CDR3nt: TGCAGTGCTAAAGGACAGGACTCTGGGGCCAACGTCCTGACTTTC; CDR3aa: CSAKGQDSGANVLTF
j_gene: TRBJ2-1; abundance: medium-sized; d_gene: TRBD2; v_gene: TRBV7-2; CDR3nt: TGTGCCAGCAGCTTAGTTGGGGGAGGGCCGAATGAGCAGTTCTTC; CDR3aa: CASSLVGGGPNEQFF
j_gene: TRBJ1-2; abundance: many; d_gene: TRBD1; v_gene: TRBV12-3/TRBV12-4; CDR3nt: TGTGCCAGCAGTTCACCTCGGGACAGCTATGGCTACACCTTC; CDR3aa: CASSSPRDSYGYTF
j_gene: TRBJ1-4; abundance: many; d_gene: .; v_gene: TRBV9; CDR3nt: TGTGCCAGCAGCGCCTCCGGGACAACGAATGAAAAACTGTTTTTT; CDR3aa: CASSASGTTNEKLFF
j_gene: TRBJ1-2; abundance: medium-sized; d_gene: TRBD1; v_gene: TRBV5-6; CDR3nt: TGTGCCAGCAGCCTTGGACAGGCGGAGTCCACCTTC; CDR3aa: CASSLGQAESTF
j_gene: TRBJ2-1; abundance: medium-sized; d_gene: .; v_gene: TRBV29-1; CDR3nt: TGCAGCGCAAGCTCCTACAATGAGCAGTTCTTC; CDR3aa: CSASSYNEQFF
j_gene: TRBJ2-7; abundance: many; d_gene: .; v_gene: TRBV28; CDR3nt: TGTGCCAGCAGTCCCCTCCTGGGGCTCGAGCAGTACTTC; CDR3aa: CASSPLLGLEQYF
j_gene: TRBJ2-3; abundance: few; d_gene: TRBD2; v_gene: TRBV5-1; CDR3nt: TGCGCCAGCAGCGCAACTAGCGGGAGCGGCACAGATACGCAGTATTTT; CDR3aa: CASSATSGSGTDTQYF
j_gene: TRBJ2-7; abundance: .; d_gene: TRBD2; v_gene: TRBV12-3/TRBV12-4; CDR3nt: TGTGCCAGCAGTGGGGAACTAGCGCCTAGCTACGAGCAGTACTTC; CDR3aa: CASSGELAPSYEQYF
j_gene: TRBJ2-4; abundance: .; d_gene: .; v_gene: TRBV5-5; CDR3nt: TGTGCCAGCAGCGCGCCCCTAAGGAGTATAAACATTCAGTACTTC; CDR3aa: CASSAPLRSINIQYF
j_gene: TRBJ2-5; abundance: .; d_gene: TRBD1; v_gene: TRBV20-1; CDR3nt: TGCAGTGCCCCGCCGGACAGGGGGCGAGAGACCCAGTACTTC; CDR3aa: CSAPPDRGRETQYF
j_gene: TRBJ1-5; abundance: few; d_gene: TRBD1; v_gene: TRBV12-3/TRBV12-4; CDR3nt: TGTGCCAGCAGTTTTGGGACAGCAAATCAGCCCCAGCATTTT; CDR3aa: CASSFGTANQPQHF
j_gene: TRBJ2-1; abundance: .; d_gene: TRBD2; v_gene: TRBV20-1; CDR3nt: TGCAGTGCTAGCAGTCCCGGGACTAGCGGAAGGAGCTCCTACAATGAGCAGTTCTTC; CDR3aa: CSASSPGTSGRSSYNEQFF
j_gene: TRBJ2-3; abundance: few; d_gene: TRBD1; v_gene: TRBV20-1; CDR3nt: TGCAGTGCTAGAGAGGGACAGAGACGCACAGATACGCAGTATTTT; CDR3aa: CSAREGQRRTDTQYF
j_gene: TRBJ2-7; abundance: once; d_gene: .; v_gene: TRBV7-9; CDR3nt: TGTGCCAGCAGCCCTCCCGGGGATACGATCGACTACGAGCAGTACTTC; CDR3aa: CASSPPGDTIDYEQYF
j_gene: TRBJ2-7; abundance: .; d_gene: .; v_gene: TRBV7-9; CDR3nt: TGTGCCAGCAGCCCCCGGGTTTCCTACGAGCAGTACTTC; CDR3aa: CASSPRVSYEQYF
j_gene: TRBJ2-1; abundance: medium-sized; d_gene: .; v_gene: TRBV7-9; CDR3nt: TGTGCCAGCAGCTTAATTGACTATTACAATGAGCAGTTCTTC; CDR3aa: CASSLIDYYNEQFF
j_gene: TRBJ2-7; abundance: .; d_gene: .; v_gene: TRBV28; CDR3nt: TGTGCCAGCAGTTTCCCCCCGAGTGAACCTAAGACCTACGAGCAGTACTTC; CDR3aa: CASSFPPSEPKTYEQYF
j_gene: TRBJ1-2; abundance: few; d_gene: .; v_gene: TRBV28; CDR3nt: TGTGCCAGCAGTTTATCGACTGGTAACTATGGCTACACCTTC; CDR3aa: CASSLSTGNYGYTF
j_gene: TRBJ2-3; abundance: few; d_gene: TRBD2; v_gene: TRBV10-1; CDR3nt: TGCGCCAGCAGTGAGTCGTTGGCGGGAGGGATGGATACGCAGTATTTT; CDR3aa: CASSESLAGGMDTQYF
j_gene: TRBJ2-7; abundance: medium-sized; d_gene: TRBD1; v_gene: TRBV5-6; CDR3nt: TGTGCCAGCAGCTTGGGTGGACAGGAGATCTCCTACGAGCAGTACTTC; CDR3aa: CASSLGGQEISYEQYF